One and the same sample provided the 14 T cell receptor beta chains below, sequenced in a study of control samples from healthy donors and cancer patients. Repertoires were generated with immunoSEQ multiplex PCR, while TCRdb's copy carries only in-frame clones and drops some. The sample has approximately 60,000 clones, approximately 90% seen once; the top ten hold approximately 0.95%. The sample taken for sequencing was PBMCs. The receptors stem from a young man with colorectal cancer.

The V gene is TRBV19, the J gene TRBJ2-7, with 7 positions matching TRBD1. From germline, CDR1 is LNHDA and CDR2 SQIVND (reference sequence). The junction had 11 bases not matched to a gene; V was cut back by 1 base and J by 2 bases. This CDR3 has 17 amino acids. In DNA form, the CDR3 reads TGTGCCAGTAGTATAGCTCTACAAACCGGGACAGCCTACGAGCAGTACTTC. It translates to CASSIALQTGTAYEQYF.

The rearrangement joins TRBV7-9 to TRBJ1-3; 7 bases fit TRBD1. This CDR3 has 16 residues. With V trimmed by 2 bases and J by 0 bases, 4 bases remained unmatched. Germline V lookup: CDR1 SEHNR, CDR2 FQNEAQ (reference sequence). CDR3 amino acids: CASSLISGGSGNTIYF. The CDR3 DNA reads as TGTGCCAGCAGCTTAATTTCAGGGGGCTCTGGAAACACCATATATTTT.

The genes are TRBV3-1 (or the pseudogene TRBV3-2) and TRBJ2-1; 7 bases agree with TRBD2. CDR1 and CDR2 (germline): LGHDT, YNNKEL (reference sequence). V trimming: 2 bases; J trimming: 7 bases; junction bases outside the gene matches: 14. The CDR3 consists of 17 residues. The CDR3, as DNA: TGTGCCAGCAGCCAACCGGACTCGCCGGGGGGAGAGAATGAGCAGTTCTTC. Protein: CASSQPDSPGGENEQFF.

The rearrangement uses TRBV27 and TRBJ2-4, with D perhaps TRBD1 (6 bases). The CDR3 loop spans 14 amino acids. V lost 5 bases and J 4 bases, leaving 12 bases between the germline ends. Germline V CDR1 and CDR2: MNHEY, SMNVEV (reference sequence). The CDR3 here is CASSPQGGKNIQYF. Written as DNA, the CDR3 is TGTGCCAGCAGTCCTCAAGGGGGAAAAAACATTCAGTACTTC.

As for this clone: Germline and junction disagree at one end, which may indicate a read error. The rearrangement joins TRBV2 to TRBJ1-1; 7 bases are a match to TRBD1. Germline V gene data show CDR1 as SNHLY and CDR2 as FYNNEI. The CDR3 has 14 amino acids. In nucleotides, the CDR3 is TGTACCAGCAGGGTTAACAGGGGTCTCATTGAAGCTTTCTTT. Its protein product is CTSRVNRGLIEAFF.

This clone appeared a single time. This chain links TRBV5-5 with TRBJ1-2; weak D call: TRBD1 (6 bases). Trimming left V 2 bases short and J 4 bases short, with 9 bases between. CDR1 is SGHKS and CDR2 is YYEKEE in the germline V gene (reference sequence). The CDR3 sequence is 13 residues long. The CDR3 region has the DNA TGTGCCAGCAGCTTTGGACAGTCCTATGGCTACACCTTC. Protein: CASSFGQSYGYTF.

J is TRBJ2-7 and V is TRBV6-5, with D possibly TRBD2 on 6 matching bases. The V and J ends lost 6 bases and 11 bases respectively, with 17 bases between them. The CDR3 loop spans 12 amino acids. Germline lookup yields CDR1 MNHEY and CDR2 SVGAGI. The CDR3 bases are TGTGCCAGCAGGTCCACACCAGGGAGGAAGTACGTC. Residues: CASRSTPGRKYV.

The chain is built from TRBV20-1 and TRBJ1-3; no definite D call. Trimming pared 7 bases from V and 0 bases from J, leaving 4 bases between. Germline CDR1 DFQATT, CDR2 SNEGSKA (reference sequence). The CDR3 extends over 11 amino acids. The CDR3 is CSGSSGNTIYF. The CDR3 DNA follows: TGCAGTGGGAGCTCTGGAAACACCATATATTTT.

This chain links TRBV25-1 with TRBJ1-1, with TRBD1 matching over 8 bases. The CDR3 consists of 13 residues. The V gene end was trimmed by 7 bases and the J gene end by 1 base; junction bases not matched to a gene: 2. Germline V gene data show CDR1 as MGHDK and CDR2 as SYGVNS. In DNA form, the CDR3 reads TGTGCCAGCACCGGGACAGGGAACACTGAAGCTTTCTTT. It translates to CASTGTGNTEAFF.

The sample holds one count of this clone. V and J are TRBV19 and TRBJ1-5, with D maybe TRBD1 (5 bases). Germline V gene data show CDR1 as LNHDA and CDR2 as SQIVND (reference sequence). The CDR3 is 15 amino acids. Trimming left V 0 bases short and J 2 bases short, with 8 bases between. CDR3 nucleotide sequence: TGTGCCAGTAGTATAGATCGAGGGGGCAATCAGCCCCAGCATTTT. Amino acid sequence: CASSIDRGGNQPQHF.

The chain carries TRBV7-9 and TRBJ1-1; no reliable D call. The CDR3 sequence is 15 residues long. The germline V gene encodes CDR1 SEHNR and CDR2 FQNEAQ (reference sequence). Trimming removed 1 base at V and 4 bases at J, with 13 bases between. CDR3 protein: CASSLGGRQTTEAFF. CDR3 in DNA: TGTGCCAGCAGCTTAGGCGGCAGGCAGACCACTGAAGCTTTCTTT. Full variable domain (missing parts from reference TRBV7-9 and TRBJ1-1): DTGVSQNPRHKITKRGQNVTFRCDPISEHNRLYWYRQTLGQGPEFLTYFQNEAQLEKSRLLSDRFSAERPKGSFSTLEIQRTEQGDSAMYLCASSLGGRQTTEAFFGQGTRLTVV.

The chain combines TRBV4-1 with TRBJ2-3; D is uncertain. There are 15 residues in the CDR3. V lost 4 bases and J lost 1, with 12 bases in between. From germline, CDR1 is MGHRA and CDR2 YSYEKL. CDR3 sequence reads: CASSPDSKGTDTQYF. The CDR3 nucleotides read TGCGCCAGCAGCCCCGATTCCAAGGGCACAGATACGCAGTATTTT.

The CDR3, as DNA: TGTGCCAGCAGCGCCCGGACTGGACAGGGGTCACCGAACACTGAAGCTTTCTTT. It codes for CASSARTGQGSPNTEAFF. The V call is TRBV21-1, the J call TRBJ1-1; the table's D gene call, TRBD1, was not cross checked with the DNA. TRBV21-1 is recorded as a pseudogene. CDR3 length: 18 residues.

The chain is built from TRBV7-6 and TRBJ2-3, with 7 bases matching TRBD2. Germline values: CDR1 SGHVS, CDR2 FNYEAQ. This CDR3 is built from 19 residues. V lost 5 bases to trimming and J lost 3 bases; unmatched junction nucleotides: 20. In DNA, the CDR3 is TGTGCCAGCAGCCCTAGACAAGTAGCCCACCTAGCGGCGACAGATACGCAGTATTTT. Protein sequence: CASSPRQVAHLAATDTQYF.